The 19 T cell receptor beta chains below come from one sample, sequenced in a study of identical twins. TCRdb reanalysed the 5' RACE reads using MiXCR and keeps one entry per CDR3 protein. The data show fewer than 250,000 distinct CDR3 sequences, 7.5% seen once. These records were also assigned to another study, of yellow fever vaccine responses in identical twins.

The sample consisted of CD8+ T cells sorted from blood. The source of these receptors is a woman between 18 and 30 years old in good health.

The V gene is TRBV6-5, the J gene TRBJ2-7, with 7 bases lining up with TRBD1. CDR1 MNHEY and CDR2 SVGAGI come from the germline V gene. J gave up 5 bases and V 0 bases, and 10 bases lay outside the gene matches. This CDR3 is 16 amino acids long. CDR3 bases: TGTGCCAGCAGTTACTCCAGGGGGAGTTATAGGGACGAGCAGTACGTC. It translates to CASSYSRGSYRDEQYV.

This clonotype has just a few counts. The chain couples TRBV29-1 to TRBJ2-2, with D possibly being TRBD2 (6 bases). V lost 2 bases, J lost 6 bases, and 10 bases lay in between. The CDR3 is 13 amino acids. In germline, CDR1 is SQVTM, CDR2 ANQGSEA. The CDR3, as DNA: TGCAGCGTTGAATCGCGGGATGCCGGGGAGCTGTTTTTT. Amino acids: CSVESRDAGELFF.

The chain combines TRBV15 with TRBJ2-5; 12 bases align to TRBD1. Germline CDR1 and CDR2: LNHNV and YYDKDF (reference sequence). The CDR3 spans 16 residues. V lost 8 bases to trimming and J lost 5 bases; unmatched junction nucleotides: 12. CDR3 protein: CATGSSGTGGDETQYF. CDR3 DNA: TGTGCCACCGGGAGCTCCGGGACAGGGGGCGACGAGACCCAGTACTTC. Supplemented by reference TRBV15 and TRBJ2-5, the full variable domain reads DAMVIQNPRYQVTQFGKPVTLSCSQTLNHNVMYWYQQKSSQAPKLLFHYYDKDFNNEADTPDNFQSRRPNTSFCFLDIRSPGLGDTAMYLCATGSSGTGGDETQYFGPGTRLLVL.

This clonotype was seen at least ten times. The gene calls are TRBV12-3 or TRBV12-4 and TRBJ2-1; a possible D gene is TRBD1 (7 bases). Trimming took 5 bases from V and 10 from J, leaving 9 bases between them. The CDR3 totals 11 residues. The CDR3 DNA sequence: TGTGCCAGCAGTCCAGGGGGGGAGCAGTTCTTC. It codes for CASSPGGEQFF.

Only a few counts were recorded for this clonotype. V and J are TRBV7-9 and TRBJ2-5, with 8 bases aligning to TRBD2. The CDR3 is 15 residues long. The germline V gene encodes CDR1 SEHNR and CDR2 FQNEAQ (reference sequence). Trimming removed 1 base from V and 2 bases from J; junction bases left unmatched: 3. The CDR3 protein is CASSLVSGGQETQYF. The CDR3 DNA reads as TGTGCCAGCAGCTTAGTTTCGGGAGGGCAAGAGACCCAGTACTTC.

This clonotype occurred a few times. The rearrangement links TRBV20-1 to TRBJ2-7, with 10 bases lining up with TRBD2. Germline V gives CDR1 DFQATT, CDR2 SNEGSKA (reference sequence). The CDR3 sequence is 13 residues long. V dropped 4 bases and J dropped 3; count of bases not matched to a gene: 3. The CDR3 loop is CSAKAGGIYEQYF. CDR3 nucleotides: TGCAGTGCTAAAGCGGGAGGGATCTACGAGCAGTACTTC.

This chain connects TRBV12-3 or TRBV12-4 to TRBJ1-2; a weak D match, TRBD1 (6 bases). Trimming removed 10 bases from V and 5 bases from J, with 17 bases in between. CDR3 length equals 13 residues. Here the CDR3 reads CAIRGGGKYGYTF. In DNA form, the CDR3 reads TGTGCCATTCGAGGAGGGGGTAAATATGGCTACACCTTC.

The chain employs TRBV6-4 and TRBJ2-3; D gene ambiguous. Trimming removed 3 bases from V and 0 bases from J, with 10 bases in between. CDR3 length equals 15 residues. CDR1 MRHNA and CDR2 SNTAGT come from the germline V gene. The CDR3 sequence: CASSEGGTSTDTQYF. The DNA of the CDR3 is TGTGCCAGCAGTGAAGGCGGAACTAGCACAGATACGCAGTATTTT.

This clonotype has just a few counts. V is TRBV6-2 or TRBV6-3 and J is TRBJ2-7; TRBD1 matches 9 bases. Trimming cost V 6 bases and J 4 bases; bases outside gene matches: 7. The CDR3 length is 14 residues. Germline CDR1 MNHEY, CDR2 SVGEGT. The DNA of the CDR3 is TGTGCCAGCAGCCAGACCGGGACAGGGTACGAGCAGTACTTC. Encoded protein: CASSQTGTGYEQYF.

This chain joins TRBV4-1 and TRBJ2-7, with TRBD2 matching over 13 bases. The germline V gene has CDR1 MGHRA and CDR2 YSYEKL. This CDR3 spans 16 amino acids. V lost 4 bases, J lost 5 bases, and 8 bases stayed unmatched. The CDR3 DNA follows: TGCGCCAGCAGCCTATGGACTAGCGGGAGACCCCACGAGCAGTACTTC. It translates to CASSLWTSGRPHEQYF.

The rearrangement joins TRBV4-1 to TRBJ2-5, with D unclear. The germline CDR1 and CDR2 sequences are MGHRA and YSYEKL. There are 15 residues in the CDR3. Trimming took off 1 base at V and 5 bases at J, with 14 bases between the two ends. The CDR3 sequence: CASSQGPSPQETQYF. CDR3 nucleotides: TGCGCCAGCAGCCAAGGTCCAAGTCCCCAGGAGACCCAGTACTTC.

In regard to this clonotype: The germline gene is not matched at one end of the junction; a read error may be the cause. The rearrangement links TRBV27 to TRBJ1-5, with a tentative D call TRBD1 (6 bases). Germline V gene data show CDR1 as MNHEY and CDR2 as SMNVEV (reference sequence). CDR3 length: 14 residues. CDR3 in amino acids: CASHGGGRDQPQLF. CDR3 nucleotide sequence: TGTGCCAGTCACGGCGGGGGCAGAGATCAGCCCCAGCTTTTT.

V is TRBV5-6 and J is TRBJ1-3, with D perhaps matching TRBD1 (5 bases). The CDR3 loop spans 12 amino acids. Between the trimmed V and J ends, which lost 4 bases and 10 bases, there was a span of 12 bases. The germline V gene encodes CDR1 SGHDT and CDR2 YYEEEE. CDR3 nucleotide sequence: TGTGCCAGCAGCGCCCGGGGCAGTACCATATATTTT. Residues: CASSARGSTIYF.

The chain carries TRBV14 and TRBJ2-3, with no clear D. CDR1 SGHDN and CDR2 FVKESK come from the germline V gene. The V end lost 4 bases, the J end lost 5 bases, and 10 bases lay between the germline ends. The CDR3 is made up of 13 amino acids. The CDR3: CASSPENGDTQYF. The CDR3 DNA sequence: TGTGCCAGCAGCCCCGAAAATGGAGATACGCAGTATTTT.

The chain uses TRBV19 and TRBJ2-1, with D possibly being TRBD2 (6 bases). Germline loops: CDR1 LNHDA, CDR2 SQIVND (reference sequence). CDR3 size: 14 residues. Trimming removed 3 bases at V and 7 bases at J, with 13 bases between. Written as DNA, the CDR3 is TGTGCCAGTAGTATCGGGACTTCGAGGAATGAGCAGTTCTTC. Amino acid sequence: CASSIGTSRNEQFF.

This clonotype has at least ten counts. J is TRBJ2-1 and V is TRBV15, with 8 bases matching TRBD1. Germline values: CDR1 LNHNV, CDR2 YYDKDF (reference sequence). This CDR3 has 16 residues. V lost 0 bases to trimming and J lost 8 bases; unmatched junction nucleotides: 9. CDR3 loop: CATSRDRTGGFDEQFF. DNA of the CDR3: TGTGCCACCAGCAGAGATAGAACAGGGGGTTTCGATGAGCAGTTCTTC.

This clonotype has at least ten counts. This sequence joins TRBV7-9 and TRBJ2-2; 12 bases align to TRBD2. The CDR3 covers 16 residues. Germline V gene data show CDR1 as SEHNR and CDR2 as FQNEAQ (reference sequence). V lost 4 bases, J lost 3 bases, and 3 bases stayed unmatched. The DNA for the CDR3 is TGTGCCAGCAGCTATCGACTAGCGGGAGACACCGGGGAGCTGTTTTTT. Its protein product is CASSYRLAGDTGELFF.

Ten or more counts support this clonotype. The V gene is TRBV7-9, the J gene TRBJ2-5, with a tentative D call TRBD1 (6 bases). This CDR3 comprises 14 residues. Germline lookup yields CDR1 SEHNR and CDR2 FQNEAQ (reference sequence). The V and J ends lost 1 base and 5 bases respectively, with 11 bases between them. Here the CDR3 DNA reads TGTGCCAGCAGCTTAGACAGGGCAATGGAGACCCAGTACTTC. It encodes CASSLDRAMETQYF.

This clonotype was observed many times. CDR3 sequence: CSVELAGAYQETQYF. In DNA form, the CDR3 reads TGCAGCGTTGAACTAGCGGGGGCTTACCAAGAGACCCAGTACTTC. V gene TRBV29-1 combines with J gene TRBJ2-5, with 10 bases aligning to TRBD2. CDR3 length equals 15 residues. CDR1 and CDR2 from the germline V gene are SQVTM and ANQGSEA. The ends lost 2 bases at V and 0 bases at J; junction bases unmatched: 3.